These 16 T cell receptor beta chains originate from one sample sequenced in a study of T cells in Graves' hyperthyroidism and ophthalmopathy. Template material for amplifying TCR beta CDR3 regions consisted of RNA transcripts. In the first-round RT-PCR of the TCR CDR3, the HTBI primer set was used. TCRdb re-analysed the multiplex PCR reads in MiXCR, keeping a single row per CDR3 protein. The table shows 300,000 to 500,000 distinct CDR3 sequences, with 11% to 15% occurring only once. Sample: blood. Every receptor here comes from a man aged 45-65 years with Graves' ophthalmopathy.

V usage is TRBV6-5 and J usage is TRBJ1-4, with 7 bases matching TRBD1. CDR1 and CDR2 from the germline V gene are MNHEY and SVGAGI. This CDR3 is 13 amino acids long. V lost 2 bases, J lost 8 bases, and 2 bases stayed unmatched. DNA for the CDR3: TGTGCCAGCAGTTACGAGACAGGGGAAAAACTGTTTTTT. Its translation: CASSYETGEKLFF.

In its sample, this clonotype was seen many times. The CDR3 is CASSMGVGGRLGNTIYF. The CDR3 nucleotides are TGTGCCAGCAGCATGGGTGTCGGGGGAAGGCTTGGAAACACCATATATTTT. The chain uses TRBV3-1 and TRBJ1-3; D possibly corresponds to TRBD1 (5 bases). CDR1 and CDR2 from the germline V gene are LGHDT and YNNKEL (reference sequence). Trimming pared 5 bases from V and 3 bases from J, leaving 20 bases between. CDR3 length equals 17 residues.

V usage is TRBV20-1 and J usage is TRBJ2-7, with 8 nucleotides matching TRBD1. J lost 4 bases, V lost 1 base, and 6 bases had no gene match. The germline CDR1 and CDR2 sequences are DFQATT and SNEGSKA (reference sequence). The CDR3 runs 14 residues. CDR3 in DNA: TGCAGTGCTAGAGTCGACAGGGGTTTATACGAGCAGTACTTC. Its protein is CSARVDRGLYEQYF.

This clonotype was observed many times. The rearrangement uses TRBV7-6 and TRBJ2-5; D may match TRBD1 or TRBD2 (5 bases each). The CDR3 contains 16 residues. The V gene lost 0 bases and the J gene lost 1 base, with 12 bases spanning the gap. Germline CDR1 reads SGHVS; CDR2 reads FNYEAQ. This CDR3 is CASSLAGTGSQETQYF. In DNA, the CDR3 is TGTGCCAGCAGCTTAGCAGGGACCGGTTCCCAAGAGACCCAGTACTTC.

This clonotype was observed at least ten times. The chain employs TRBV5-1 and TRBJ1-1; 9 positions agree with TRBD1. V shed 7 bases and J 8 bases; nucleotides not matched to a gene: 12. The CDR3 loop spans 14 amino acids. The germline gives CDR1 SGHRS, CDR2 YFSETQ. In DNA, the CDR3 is TGCGCCAGCCGACGAGGAACGACAGGGGGAGAAGCTTTCTTT. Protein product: CASRRGTTGGEAFF.

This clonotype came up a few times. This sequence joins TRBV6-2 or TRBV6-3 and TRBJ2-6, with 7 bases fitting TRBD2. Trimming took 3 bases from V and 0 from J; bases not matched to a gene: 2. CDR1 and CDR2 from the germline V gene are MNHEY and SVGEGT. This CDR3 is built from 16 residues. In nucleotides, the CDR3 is TGTGCCAGCAGTTATTCGGGAGGCTCTGGGGCCAACGTCCTGACTTTC. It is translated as CASSYSGGSGANVLTF.

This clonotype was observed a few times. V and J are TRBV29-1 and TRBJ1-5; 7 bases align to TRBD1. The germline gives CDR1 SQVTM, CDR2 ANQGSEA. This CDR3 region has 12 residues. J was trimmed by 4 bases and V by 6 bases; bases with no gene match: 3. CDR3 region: CSVRDSNQPQHF. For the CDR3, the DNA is TGCAGCGTCCGGGACAGTAATCAGCCCCAGCATTTT.

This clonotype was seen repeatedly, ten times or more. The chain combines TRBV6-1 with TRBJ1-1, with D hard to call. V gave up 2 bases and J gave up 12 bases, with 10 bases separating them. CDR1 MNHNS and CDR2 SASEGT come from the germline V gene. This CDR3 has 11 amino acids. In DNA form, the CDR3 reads TGTGCCAGCAGTGAAACCCGGATATCTTTCTTT. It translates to CASSETRISFF.

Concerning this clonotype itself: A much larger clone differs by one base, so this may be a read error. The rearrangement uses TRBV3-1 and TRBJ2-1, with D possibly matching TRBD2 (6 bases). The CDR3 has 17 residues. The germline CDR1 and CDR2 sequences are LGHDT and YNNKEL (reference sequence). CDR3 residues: CACSQSDRGTDYNEQFF. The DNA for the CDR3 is TGTGCCTGCAGCCAATCCGATCGGGGGACGGACTACAATGAGCAGTTCTTC.

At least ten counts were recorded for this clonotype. This CDR3 reads CSARGTGGQPQHF. Written as DNA, the CDR3 is TGCAGTGCTAGAGGGACAGGGGGCCAGCCCCAGCATTTT. The V gene is TRBV20-1, the J gene TRBJ1-5, with 11 bases matching TRBD1. V lost 1 base to trimming and J lost 7 bases; unmatched junction nucleotides: 0. Germline V gene sequence: CDR1 DFQATT, CDR2 SNEGSKA (reference sequence). This CDR3 comprises 13 residues.

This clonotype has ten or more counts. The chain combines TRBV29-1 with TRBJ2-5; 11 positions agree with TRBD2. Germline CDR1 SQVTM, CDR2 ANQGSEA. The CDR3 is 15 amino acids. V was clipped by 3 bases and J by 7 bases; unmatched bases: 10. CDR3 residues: CSVEATSGAPGTQYF. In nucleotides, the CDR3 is TGCAGCGTTGAGGCGACTAGCGGGGCCCCGGGGACCCAGTACTTC.

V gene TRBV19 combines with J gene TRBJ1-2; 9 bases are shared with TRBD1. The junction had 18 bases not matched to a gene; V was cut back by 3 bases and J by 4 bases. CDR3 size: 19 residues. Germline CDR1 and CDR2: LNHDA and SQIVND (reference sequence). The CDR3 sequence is CASSISGGQGGGVGYGYTF. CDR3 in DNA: TGTGCCAGTAGTATTTCGGGGGGACAGGGCGGGGGAGTTGGCTATGGCTACACCTTC.

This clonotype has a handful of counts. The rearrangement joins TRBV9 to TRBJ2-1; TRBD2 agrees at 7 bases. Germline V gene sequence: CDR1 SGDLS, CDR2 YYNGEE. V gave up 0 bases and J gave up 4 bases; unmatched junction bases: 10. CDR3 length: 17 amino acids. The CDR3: CASSVDSMGGAYNEQFF. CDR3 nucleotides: TGTGCCAGCAGCGTAGATTCAATGGGAGGGGCTTACAATGAGCAGTTCTTC.

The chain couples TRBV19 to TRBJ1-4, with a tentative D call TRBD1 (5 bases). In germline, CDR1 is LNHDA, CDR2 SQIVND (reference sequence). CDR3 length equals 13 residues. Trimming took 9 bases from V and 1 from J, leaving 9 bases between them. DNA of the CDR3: TGTGCCAGCCGGGGCAGAACTAATGAAAAACTGTTTTTT. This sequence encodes CASRGRTNEKLFF.

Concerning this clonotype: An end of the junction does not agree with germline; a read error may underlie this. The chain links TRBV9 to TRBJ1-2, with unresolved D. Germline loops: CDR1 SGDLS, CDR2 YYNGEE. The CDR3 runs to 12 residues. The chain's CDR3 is CASSPIDISYAF. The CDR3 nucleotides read TGTGCCAGCAGCCCGATAGACATCTCCTACGCCTTC.

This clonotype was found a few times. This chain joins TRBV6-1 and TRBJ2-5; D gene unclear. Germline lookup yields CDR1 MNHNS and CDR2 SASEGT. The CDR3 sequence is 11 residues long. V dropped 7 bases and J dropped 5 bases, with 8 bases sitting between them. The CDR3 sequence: CASKIGETQYF. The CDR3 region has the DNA TGTGCCAGCAAAATTGGTGAGACCCAGTACTTC.